These 15 T cell receptor beta chains originate from one sample sequenced in a study. TCRdb fed the 5' RACE reads into MiXCR, producing one record per CDR3 protein. Of 40,000 to 65,000 distinct CDR3 sequences listed, over 20% are singletons. Specimen: tumor-infiltrating naive CD4+ T cells sorted from the breast tumor. Subset defined: naive CD4+ T cells, CD4+CD45RA+CD25-. The receptors come from a female donor with breast cancer.

The rearrangement joins TRBV29-1 to TRBJ2-7; 9 nucleotides align to TRBD1. Germline-derived CDR1 and CDR2 are SQVTM and ANQGSEA. With V trimmed by 4 bases and J by 4 bases, 2 bases remained unmatched. The CDR3 sequence is 12 residues long. The CDR3 reads CSVGGQGYEQYF. The CDR3 nucleotides are TGCAGCGTTGGGGGACAGGGATACGAGCAGTACTTC.

The chain is built from TRBV5-1 and TRBJ2-3; D possibly corresponds to TRBD1 (5 bases). The CDR3 is made up of 15 amino acids. V lost 0 bases and J lost 4, with 12 bases in between. Per germline, CDR1 SGHRS and CDR2 YFSETQ. CDR3 sequence reads: CASSLGQGSADTQYF. The CDR3 coding sequence is TGCGCCAGCAGCTTGGGCCAGGGTTCGGCAGATACGCAGTATTTT.

The rearrangement uses TRBV7-6 and TRBJ2-5; D gene ambiguous. CDR3 length: 14 residues. The V and J ends lost 1 base and 4 bases respectively, with 10 bases between them. Germline V gene sequence: CDR1 SGHVS, CDR2 FNYEAQ. The CDR3 protein is CASSLDGSGETQYF. CDR3 coding DNA: TGTGCCAGCAGCTTAGACGGCTCGGGAGAGACCCAGTACTTC.

The gene calls are TRBV12-3 or TRBV12-4 and TRBJ2-3, with no clear D. Between the trimmed V and J ends, which lost 5 bases and 9 bases, there was a span of 9 bases. This CDR3 is 11 amino acids long. The CDR3 coding sequence is TGTGCCAGCAGTCCCGCTTGGACGCAGTATTTT. Translating it yields CASSPAWTQYF.

Sample share makes this clonotype medium-sized. The V call is TRBV7-2, the J call TRBJ2-2; D is uncertain. Germline V gives CDR1 SGHTA, CDR2 FQGNSA. This CDR3 has 14 residues. V lost 4 bases to trimming and J lost 1 base, with 7 bases between them. The CDR3 region is CASSSYLNTGELFF. The CDR3 DNA reads TGTGCCAGCAGCTCATACTTGAACACCGGGGAGCTGTTTTTT.

For this clonotype: Since a much larger clone is just one base distant, this may be a read error. The chain carries TRBV4-3 and TRBJ2-2; D is uncertain. V was shortened by 1 base and J by 0 bases, with 18 bases between the two germline ends. The CDR3 runs 19 residues. Germline V gives CDR1 LGHNA, CDR2 YSLEER. This CDR3 is CASSQGPVGRTSNTGELFF. CDR3 in DNA: TGCGCCAGCAGCCAAGGTCCGGTCGGACGGACCTCGAACACCGGGGAGCTGTTTTTT.

In its sample, this clonotype was seen many times. This chain links TRBV5-1 with TRBJ1-5, with TRBD1 matching over 7 bases. The CDR3 is 14 amino acids. Germline values: CDR1 SGHRS, CDR2 YFSETQ. The ends lost 3 bases at V and 2 bases at J; junction bases unmatched: 2. The CDR3 protein is CASSWGTGNQPQHF. CDR3 coding DNA: TGCGCCAGCAGCTGGGGGACAGGCAATCAGCCCCAGCATTTT. The complete variable domain, with remaining parts taken from reference TRBV5-1 and TRBJ1-5, reads KAGVTQTPRYLIKTRGQQVTLSCSPISGHRSVSWYQQTPGQGLQFLFEYFSETQRNKGNFPGRFSGRQFSNSRSEMNVSTLELGDSALYLCASSWGTGNQPQHFGDGTRLSIL.

This clonotype turned up a few times. The rearrangement uses TRBV5-1 and TRBJ2-1; no clear D. V was trimmed by 1 base and J by 5 bases, leaving 7 bases between them. The CDR3 is 13 amino acids. Germline CDR1 is SGHRS and CDR2 is YFSETQ. Here the CDR3 reads CASSLTVDNEQFF. CDR3 DNA: TGCGCCAGCAGCTTGACCGTAGACAATGAGCAGTTCTTC.

Worth noting for this clonotype: A much larger clone lies one base from this, so it may be a read error. This chain connects TRBV28 to TRBJ1-2; D may be TRBD1 (5 bases). This CDR3 spans 12 amino acids. CDR1 and CDR2 (germline): MDHEN, SYDVKM. The CDR3 DNA reads TGTGCCAGCAGTTTACGACAGTATGGCTGCACCTTC. This codes for CASSLRQYGCTF.

The chain links TRBV29-1 to TRBJ2-5; TRBD1 aligns across 10 bases. V was pared by 5 bases and J by 5 bases, with 5 bases of the junction left unmatched. This CDR3 contains 13 residues. The germline V gene has CDR1 SQVTM and CDR2 ANQGSEA. The CDR3, as DNA: TGCAGCGTTCGACAGGGGGCTGGCGAGACCCAGTACTTC. Protein sequence: CSVRQGAGETQYF.

The chain carries TRBV20-1 and TRBJ2-2; D gene uncertain. CDR1 DFQATT and CDR2 SNEGSKA come from the germline V gene (reference sequence). Trimming pared 0 bases from V and 4 bases from J, leaving 6 bases between. The CDR3 sequence is 13 residues long. In DNA form, the CDR3 reads TGCAGTGCTAGAGATTGGACCACCGGGGAGCTGTTTTTT. Amino acid sequence: CSARDWTTGELFF.

The genes are TRBV5-1 and TRBJ2-4; the D gene is possibly TRBD1 (5 bases). V lost 1 base and J 2 bases, leaving 7 bases between the germline ends. Germline V gene lookup returns CDR1 SGHRS and CDR2 YFSETQ. The CDR3 covers 14 residues. CDR3 DNA: TGCGCCAGCAGCTTGTCAGGGACCAAAAACATTCAGTACTTC. Its protein product is CASSLSGTKNIQYF.

About this clonotype itself: A much larger clone differs by one base, so this may be a read error. This chain links TRBV6-6 with TRBJ1-1, with D unclear. Germline CDR1 and CDR2: MNHNY and SVGAGI (reference sequence). The V end lost 5 bases, the J end lost 0 bases, and 13 bases lay between the germline ends. The CDR3 consists of 15 residues. CDR3: CASSPPGQLNTEAFF. CDR3 sequence (DNA): TGTGCCAGCAGTCCCCCCGGTCAGCTGAACACTGAAGCTTTCTTT.

The chain is built from TRBV5-1 and TRBJ2-3, with D unclear. Germline values: CDR1 SGHRS, CDR2 YFSETQ. This CDR3 region has 15 residues. V was trimmed by 6 bases and J by 0 bases, leaving 14 bases between them. CDR3 protein: CASNLGEVSTDTQYF. The CDR3 coding sequence is TGCGCCAGCAATTTGGGTGAAGTTAGCACAGATACGCAGTATTTT.

This chain links TRBV11-3 with TRBJ2-3; D possibly uses TRBD1 or TRBD2 (6 bases each). Trimming stripped 4 bases from V and 0 bases from J, with 8 bases between. There are 14 residues in the CDR3. CDR1 and CDR2 from the germline V gene are SGHNT and YENEEA. The CDR3: CASSSGASTDTQYF. CDR3 DNA sequence: TGTGCCAGCAGCTCGGGGGCCAGCACAGATACGCAGTATTTT. Together with reference TRBV11-3 and TRBJ2-3, the CDR3 gives the full variable domain: EAGVVQSPRYKIIEKKQPVAFWCNPISGHNTLYWYLQNLGQGPELLIRYENEEAVDDSQLPKDRFSAERLKGVDSTLKIQPAELGDSAVYLCASSSGASTDTQYFGPGTRLTVL.